This passage covers 3 T cell receptor beta chains from one sample sequenced in a study of technical replicates of blood from a handful of donors. TCRdb's table, derived via immunoSEQ multiplex PCR, lists solely in-frame clones and lacks some. The sample contains under 85,000 clones, approximately 96% of which appear only once. Sequenced: T cells isolated from PBMCs. The source is a human donor in good health.

The gene calls are TRBV30 and TRBJ1-2, with D unresolved. Germline CDR1 is GTSNPN and CDR2 is SVGIG (reference sequence). This CDR3 spans 11 amino acids. V was cut by 4 bases and J by 6 bases, with 9 bases left in between. CDR3 DNA: TGTGCCTGGACTAAGGGAGATGGCTACACCTTC. Translation gives CAWTKGDGYTF.

This clone was detected only once. CDR3 loop: CASSHPGERIGTQYF. Written as DNA, the CDR3 is TGTGCCAGCAGCCACCCCGGGGAGAGAATCGGTACGCAGTATTTT. The chain is built from TRBV28 and TRBJ2-3; D is perhaps TRBD2 (5 bases). Germline values: CDR1 MDHEN, CDR2 SYDVKM. The CDR3 runs to 15 residues. V dropped 6 bases and J dropped 8 bases, with 21 bases sitting between them.

The genes are TRBV7-9 and TRBJ1-2, with 7 positions matching TRBD1. Germline CDR1 SEHNR, CDR2 FQNEAQ (reference sequence). CDR3 size: 12 residues. V was clipped by 4 bases and J by 4 bases; unmatched bases: 0. This CDR3 reads CASSWDSYGYTF. The CDR3 DNA reads TGTGCCAGCAGCTGGGACAGCTATGGCTACACCTTC.